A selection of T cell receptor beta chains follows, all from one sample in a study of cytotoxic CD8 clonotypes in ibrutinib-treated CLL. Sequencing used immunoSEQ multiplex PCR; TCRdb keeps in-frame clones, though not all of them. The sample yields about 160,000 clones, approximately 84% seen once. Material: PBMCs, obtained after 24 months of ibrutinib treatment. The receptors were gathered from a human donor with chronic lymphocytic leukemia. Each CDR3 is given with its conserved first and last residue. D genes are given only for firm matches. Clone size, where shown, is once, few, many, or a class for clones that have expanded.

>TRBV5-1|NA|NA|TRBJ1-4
CASRTVPNNEKLFF
TGCGCCAGCAGGACAGTTCCCAATAATGAAAAACTGTTTTTT
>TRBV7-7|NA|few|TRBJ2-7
CASSPAGTYEQYF
TGTGCTAGCAGCCCTGCGGGAACCTACGAGCAGTACTTC
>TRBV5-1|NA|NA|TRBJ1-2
CASSSRARDTYGYTF
TGCGCCAGCAGCTCGCGTGCACGGGACACATATGGCTACACCTTC
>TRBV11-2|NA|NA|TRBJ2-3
CASSSSPQLSTDTQYF
TGTGCCAGCAGCTCTTCCCCACAGCTTAGCACAGATACGCAGTATTTT
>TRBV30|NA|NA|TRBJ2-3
CAWQKRHSSTDTQYF
TGTGCCTGGCAAAAGCGGCACTCTAGCACAGATACGCAGTATTTT
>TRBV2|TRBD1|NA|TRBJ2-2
CASSVDRANTGELFF
TGTGCCAGCAGTGTCGACAGGGCGAACACCGGGGAGCTGTTTTTT
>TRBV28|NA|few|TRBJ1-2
CASSLRVPNYGYTF
TGTGCCAGCAGCCTCAGGGTTCCTAACTATGGCTACACCTTC
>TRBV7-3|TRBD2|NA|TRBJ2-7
CASSLTSGSTYYEQYF
TGTGCCAGCAGCTTAACTAGCGGGAGTACATACTACGAGCAGTACTTC
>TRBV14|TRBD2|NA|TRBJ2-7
CASSEQRIGLAGNEQYF
TGTGCCAGCAGCGAACAAAGGATAGGACTAGCGGGCAACGAGCAGTACTTC
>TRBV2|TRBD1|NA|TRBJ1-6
CASSTGTVGPSSPLHF
TGTGCCAGCAGTACCGGGACAGTGGGCCCTAGTTCACCCCTCCACTTT
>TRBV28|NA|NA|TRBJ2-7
CASGTSSEQYF
TGTGCCAGCGGCACTAGCTCCGAGCAGTACTTC
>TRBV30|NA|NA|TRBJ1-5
CAWSVGGGPQHF
TGTGCCTGGAGTGTCGGGGGAGGGCCCCAGCATTTT
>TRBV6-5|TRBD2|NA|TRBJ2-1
CASSLGTSGSREQFF
TGTGCCAGCAGCCTTGGGACTAGCGGGAGTCGTGAGCAGTTCTTC
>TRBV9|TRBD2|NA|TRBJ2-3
CASSVGSGGSTDTQYF
TGTGCCAGCAGCGTAGGGAGCGGGGGGTCCACAGATACGCAGTATTTT
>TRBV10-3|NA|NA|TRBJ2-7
CAISWRVSEQYF
TGTGCCATCAGCTGGAGGGTCTCCGAGCAGTACTTC
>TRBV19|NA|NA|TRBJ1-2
CASSPSRPNYGYTF
TGTGCCAGTAGTCCCAGCCGTCCGAACTATGGCTACACCTTC
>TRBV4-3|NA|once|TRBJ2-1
CASSRGERLYNEQFF
TGCGCCAGCAGCCGCGGGGAGAGACTCTACAATGAGCAGTTCTTC
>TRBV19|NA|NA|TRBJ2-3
CASRDRPDTQYF
TGTGCCAGTAGGGACAGACCAGATACGCAGTATTTT
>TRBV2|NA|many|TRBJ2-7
CASRDGGENEQYF
TGTGCCAGCCGAGATGGGGGCGAAAACGAGCAGTACTTC
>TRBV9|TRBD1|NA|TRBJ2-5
CASSVGQGVQETQYF
TGTGCCAGCAGCGTCGGGCAGGGGGTACAAGAGACCCAGTACTTC
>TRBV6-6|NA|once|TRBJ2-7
CASIGLGQPYF
TGTGCCAGCATAGGTCTCGGACAGCCGTACTTC
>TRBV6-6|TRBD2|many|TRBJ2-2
CASRPPGLAAGELFF
TGTGCCAGCAGGCCCCCGGGACTAGCGGCCGGGGAGCTGTTTTTT
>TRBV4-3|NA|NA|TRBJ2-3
CASSPGTHGTDTQYF
TGCGCCAGCAGCCCGGGGACCCATGGGACAGATACGCAGTATTTT
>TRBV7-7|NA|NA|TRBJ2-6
CASSLGPGNGANVLTF
TGTGCTAGCAGCTTAGGACCAGGGAACGGGGCCAACGTCCTGACTTTC
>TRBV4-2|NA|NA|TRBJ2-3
CASSQGGLDTDTQYF
TGTGCCAGCAGCCAAGGGGGACTCGACACAGATACGCAGTATTTT
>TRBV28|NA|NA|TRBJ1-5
CASLMRGPGQGAQHF
TGTGCCAGCCTTATGAGGGGACCGGGGCAAGGGGCCCAGCATTTT
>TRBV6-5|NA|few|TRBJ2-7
CASRTTRRSYEQYF
TGTGCCAGCAGGACGACCCGCCGCTCCTACGAGCAGTACTTC
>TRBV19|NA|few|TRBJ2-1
CASSIDPGPYNEQFF
TGTGCCAGTAGTATAGATCCCGGCCCATACAATGAGCAGTTCTTC
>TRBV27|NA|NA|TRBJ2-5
CASSPFSSGQETQYF
TGTGCCAGCAGTCCATTTTCGTCAGGGCAAGAGACCCAGTACTTC
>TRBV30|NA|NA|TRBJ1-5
CAWSLDSNQPQHF
TGTGCCTGGAGCCTCGATAGCAATCAGCCCCAGCATTTT
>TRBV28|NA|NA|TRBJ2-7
CASSLSSGVSEQYF
TGTGCCAGCAGTTTATCTTCAGGGGTAAGCGAGCAGTACTTC
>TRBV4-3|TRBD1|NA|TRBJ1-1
CASSHVGGRAAEAFF
TGCGCCAGCAGCCACGTAGGGGGCAGGGCGGCTGAAGCTTTCTTT
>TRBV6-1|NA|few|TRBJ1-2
CASSVRTVSYGYTF
TGTGCCAGCAGTGTTAGGACGGTTTCCTATGGCTACACCTTC
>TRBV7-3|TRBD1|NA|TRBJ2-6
CASTRGGAGANVLTF
TGTGCCAGCACCCGAGGGGGCGCTGGGGCCAACGTCCTGACTTTC
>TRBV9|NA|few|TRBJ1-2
CASRLTGTYGYTF
TGTGCCAGCAGGCTGACAGGCACGTATGGCTACACCTTC
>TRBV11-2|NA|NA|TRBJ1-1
CASSFKVNPEAFF
TGTGCCAGCAGCTTCAAGGTAAACCCTGAAGCTTTCTTT
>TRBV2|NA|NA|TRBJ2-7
CASMPIGGLERKSSYEQYF
TGTGCCAGCATGCCGATCGGAGGGCTGGAACGTAAATCGTCCTACGAGCAGTACTTC
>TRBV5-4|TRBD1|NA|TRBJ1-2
CASSPSGTVNYGYTF
TGTGCCAGCAGCCCATCCGGGACAGTGAACTATGGCTACACCTTC
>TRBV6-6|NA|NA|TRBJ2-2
CASSYPGWGTGELFF
TGTGCCAGCAGTTACCCCGGCTGGGGAACCGGGGAGCTGTTTTTT
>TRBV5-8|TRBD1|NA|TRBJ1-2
CASSSADRVGYGYTF
TGTGCCAGCAGCTCCGCCGACAGGGTGGGCTATGGCTACACCTTC
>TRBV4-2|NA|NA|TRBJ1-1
CASSPGGRNTEAFF
TGTGCCAGCAGCCCGGGGGGGCGGAACACTGAAGCTTTCTTT
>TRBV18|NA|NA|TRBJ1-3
CASSPPFRQLGVSGNTIYF
TGTGCCAGCTCACCACCGTTCCGACAGCTCGGGGTCTCTGGAAACACCATATATTTT
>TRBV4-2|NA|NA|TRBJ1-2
CASSQGSDTSYGYTF
TGTGCCAGCAGCCAAGGCTCGGACACCTCCTATGGCTACACCTTC
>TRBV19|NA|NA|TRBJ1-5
CAGGDRNQPQHF
TGTGCTGGGGGGGACCGCAATCAGCCCCAGCATTTT
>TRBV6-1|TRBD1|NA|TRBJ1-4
CASSRQGPNEKLFF
TGTGCCAGCAGTCGACAGGGACCTAATGAAAAACTGTTTTTT
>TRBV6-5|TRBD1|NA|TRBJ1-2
CASSYTGQGIYGYTF
TGTGCCAGCAGTTACACGGGACAGGGAATATATGGCTACACCTTC
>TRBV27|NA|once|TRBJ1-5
CASSLLSGGNQPQHF
TGTGCCAGCAGTTTACTCAGCGGCGGCAATCAGCCCCAGCATTTT
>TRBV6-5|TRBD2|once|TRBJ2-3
CAHGLAGGTDTQYF
TGTGCCCACGGGCTAGCGGGAGGCACAGATACGCAGTATTTT
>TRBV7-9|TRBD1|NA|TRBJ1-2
CASSEMDRAANYGYTF
TGTGCCAGCAGCGAAATGGACAGGGCCGCTAACTATGGCTACACCTTC
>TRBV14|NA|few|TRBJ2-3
CASTNHKHRDTQYF
TGTGCCAGCACAAACCACAAACATAGAGATACGCAGTATTTT
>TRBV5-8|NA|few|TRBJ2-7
CASGPTGLSYEQYF
TGTGCCAGCGGTCCGACAGGACTTTCCTACGAGCAGTACTTC
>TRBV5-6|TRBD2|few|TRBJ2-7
CASSWSLGLAGNAYEQYF
TGTGCCAGCAGCTGGTCCCTGGGACTAGCGGGAAACGCCTACGAGCAGTACTTC
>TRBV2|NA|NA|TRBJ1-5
CASNGGWNQPQHF
TGTGCCAGCAATGGAGGGTGGAATCAGCCCCAGCATTTT
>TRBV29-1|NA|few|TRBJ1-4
CSAGGGAGEKLFF
TGCAGCGCCGGAGGGGGTGCCGGTGAAAAACTGTTTTTT
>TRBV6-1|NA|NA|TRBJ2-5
CASSKQETQYF
TGTGCCAGCAGTAAACAGGAGACCCAGTACTTC
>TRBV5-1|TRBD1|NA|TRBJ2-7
CASSSRTGKTYEQYF
TGCGCCAGCAGCTCTAGGACAGGGAAAACCTACGAGCAGTACTTC
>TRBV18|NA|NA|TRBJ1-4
CASSRFQPATNEKLFF
TGTGCCAGCTCACGGTTCCAGCCAGCAACTAATGAAAAACTGTTTTTT
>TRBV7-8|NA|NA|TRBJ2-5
CASSRGGETQYF
TGTGCCAGCAGCAGGGGCGGGGAGACCCAGTACTTC
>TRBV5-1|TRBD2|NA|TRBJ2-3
CASSLAGGTDTQYF
TGCGCCAGCAGTTTAGCGGGAGGGACAGATACGCAGTATTTT